One sample yielded the 14 T cell receptor beta chains listed below, sequenced in a study of shared clonotypes between healthy human individuals. Profiled with immunoSEQ multiplex PCR; TCRdb holds only in-frame clones, not every one. The sample yields roughly 2,300,000 clones, 85% to 95% seen once. The specimen sequenced was naive CD4+ T cells from PBMCs. Documented subset: CD45RA+ positively selected. The receptors were gathered from a man between 18 and 35 years old in good health. Some clones in this sample may be carry-over from other donors' samples.

The chain joins TRBV28 to TRBJ2-7; 8 bases agree with TRBD2. Losses at the gene ends were 6 bases for V and 7 bases for J; bases not matched to a gene: 8. CDR1 and CDR2 from the germline V gene are MDHEN and SYDVKM. This CDR3 comprises 13 residues. CDR3 in DNA: TGTGCCAGCAGATCGGGAGGGACGGGGGAGCAGTACTTC. Protein product: CASRSGGTGEQYF.

This clone has only one observation. This chain connects TRBV6-5 to TRBJ1-1; the D gene is possibly TRBD1 (6 bases). V was pared by 0 bases and J by 4 bases, with 12 bases between. Germline V gene sequence: CDR1 MNHEY, CDR2 SVGAGI. The CDR3 covers 15 residues. The CDR3 loop reads CASSYSWGGGTEAFF. The DNA of the CDR3 is TGTGCCAGCAGTTACTCGTGGGGAGGGGGCACTGAAGCTTTCTTT.

The rearrangement joins TRBV18 to TRBJ2-5; 12 bases are a match to TRBD2. Per germline, CDR1 KGHSH and CDR2 LQKENI. Trimming removed 4 bases from V and 4 bases from J; junction bases left unmatched: 7. This CDR3 is 16 amino acids long. In nucleotides, the CDR3 is TGTGCCAGCTCACTTAGCCCTAGCGGGAGGGGAGAGACCCAGTACTTC. Its translation is CASSLSPSGRGETQYF. Supplemented by reference TRBV18 and TRBJ2-5, the full variable domain reads NAGVMQNPRHLVRRRGQEARLRCSPMKGHSHVYWYRQLPEEGLKFMVYLQKENIIDESGMPKERFSAEFPKEGPSILRIQQVVRGDSAAYFCASSLSPSGRGETQYFGPGTRLLVL.

This chain uses TRBV6-1 with TRBJ2-5, with D perhaps matching TRBD1 or TRBD2 (5 bases each). V lost 2 bases, J lost 5 bases, and 18 bases lay in between. The CDR3 length is 16 residues. The germline V gene has CDR1 MNHNS and CDR2 SASEGT. CDR3 in DNA: TGTGCCAGCAGTGAATGGATCGGGGCAGGGCTGGAGACCCAGTACTTC. This encodes CASSEWIGAGLETQYF.

The chain uses TRBV12-5 and TRBJ2-3, with TRBD2 matching over 7 bases. Trimming took 5 bases from V and 1 from J; bases not matched to a gene: 0. Germline V gives CDR1 LGHNT, CDR2 FRNRAP. The CDR3 is 13 residues long. This CDR3 reads CASGAGGTDTQYF. CDR3 sequence (DNA): TGTGCTAGTGGTGCGGGGGGCACAGATACGCAGTATTTT.

Turning to this clone: Within the sample, other DNA sequences also encode this same CDR3. The chain has TRBV11-2 and TRBJ2-3; D unresolved. The CDR3 consists of 11 residues. Germline assignment: CDR1 SGHAT and CDR2 FQNNGV. V was shortened by 4 bases and J by 2 bases, with 1 base between the two germline ends. The CDR3 DNA reads as TGTGCCAGCAGCTCCACAGATACGCAGTATTTT. This translates into CASSSTDTQYF.

This rearrangement joins TRBV7-8 to TRBJ1-5; no clear D gene. The germline V gene has CDR1 SGHVS and CDR2 FQNEAQ. Trimming pared 4 bases from V and 0 bases from J, leaving 4 bases between. The CDR3 totals 13 residues. This CDR3 is CASSWVSNQPQHF. In DNA, the CDR3 is TGTGCCAGCAGCTGGGTTAGCAATCAGCCCCAGCATTTT.

This sequence joins TRBV5-1 and TRBJ2-3; TRBD2 aligns across 9 bases. The ends lost 0 bases at V and 4 bases at J; junction bases unmatched: 6. Germline CDR1 is SGHRS and CDR2 is YFSETQ. CDR3 size: 16 residues. The CDR3 sequence: CASSLGLAGNADTQYF. CDR3 nucleotides: TGCGCCAGCAGCTTGGGGCTAGCGGGAAACGCAGATACGCAGTATTTT.

This chain uses TRBV7-3 with TRBJ2-1, with 14 nucleotides matching TRBD2. Germline trimming cut 6 bases from V and 12 bases from J; bases unmatched to any gene: 7. CDR1 is SGHTA and CDR2 is FQGTGA in the germline V gene. This CDR3 is 14 amino acids long. The CDR3 DNA is TGTGCCAGCAGGCTCGGGACTAGCGGGAGCAGGCAGTTCTTC. This encodes CASRLGTSGSRQFF.

With respect to this clone: Within the sample, other DNA sequences also encode this same CDR3. The chain links TRBV15 to TRBJ1-1; a weak D match, TRBD1 (5 bases). Trimming left V 2 bases short and J 4 bases short, with 5 bases between. Germline CDR1 LNHNV, CDR2 YYDKDF (reference sequence). There are 12 residues in the CDR3. This chain's CDR3 is CATSRRGTEAFF. CDR3 DNA: TGTGCCACCAGCAGAAGGGGCACTGAAGCTTTCTTT.

This clone came up a few times. V and J are TRBV5-6 and TRBJ1-4; D not certain. CDR3 length: 17 residues. Between the trimmed V and J ends, which lost 1 base and 6 bases, there was a span of 19 bases. Germline loops: CDR1 SGHDT, CDR2 YYEEEE. The CDR3 nucleotides read TGTGCCAGCAGCTTGTTTAGCGGGTCGTTTGGGGATGAAAAACTGTTTTTT. It translates to CASSLFSGSFGDEKLFF.

The gene calls are TRBV11-2 and TRBJ2-1, with unresolved D. V gave up 3 bases and J gave up 0 bases, with 6 bases separating them. The germline CDR1 and CDR2 sequences are SGHAT and FQNNGV. The CDR3 spans 14 residues. CDR3 bases: TGTGCCAGCAGCTTTAGGTTCTCCTACAATGAGCAGTTCTTC. It codes for CASSFRFSYNEQFF.

V usage is TRBV29-1 and J usage is TRBJ1-2; 9 bases are a match to TRBD1. The CDR3 runs 15 residues. V lost 4 bases to trimming and J lost 3 bases; unmatched junction nucleotides: 9. The germline V gene has CDR1 SQVTM and CDR2 ANQGSEA. CDR3 bases: TGCAGCGTTGGGGCTCCGGGACAGGGTGACTATGGCTACACCTTC. It yields the protein CSVGAPGQGDYGYTF.

The chain combines TRBV7-2 with TRBJ2-2; weak D call: TRBD2 (5 bases). The germline V gene has CDR1 SGHTA and CDR2 FQGNSA. This CDR3 comprises 16 residues. Deletions cut 0 bases from V and 4 bases from J, with 12 bases between. As DNA, the CDR3 is TGTGCCAGCAGCTTAGCGGCTCCCACTAGCACCGGGGAGCTGTTTTTT. This encodes CASSLAAPTSTGELFF.